This T cell receptor (beta chain) comes out of a study of blood T cells in healthy people across ages. Whole-study results and caveats: Diversity estimates drawn from one million T cells were deemed underestimates.

Germline values: CDR1 MNHEY, CDR2 SMNVEV (reference sequence). V lost 4 bases, J lost 3 bases, and 13 bases stayed unmatched. The CDR3 is 18 residues long. This clonotype was seen only a few times. No antigen is known for it. A second roughly 7 to 12 cycle PCR used barcoded and J-beta primers. TCRdb used MiXCR to reprocess the 5' RACE reads, holding one entry per CDR3 protein. The table lists about 640,000 distinct CDR3 sequences, around 31% of them singletons, with less than 20% in the top ten. The sequenced sample was blood. This chain joins TRBV27 and TRBJ2-2; 8 nucleotides line up with TRBD1. The clonotype originates from a woman older than 75 in good health. The CDR3 loop is CASSSGQDGPRDTGELFF. CDR3 DNA: TGTGCCAGCAGTTCGGGACAGGATGGGCCTAGGGACACCGGGGAGCTGTTTTTT.